This T cell receptor (beta chain) was recorded in a study of a mutant IDH1 vaccine in newly diagnosed glioma. Study summary: The start of vaccination came 4-6 weeks after radiotherapy alone, or with temozolomide cycles. Patients' prior therapy spanned radiotherapy, temozolomide, or both; most underwent both. Whole-study results and caveats: Immune responses arising from the vaccine appeared in about 94% of patients.

On this clone: Its antigen is as yet unknown. This CDR3 is also generated by other DNA sequences in the sample.

The time point was: week 47, end of study. It was 300 ug of mutant IDH1 20-mer peptide that made up each vaccine dose, given with topical imiquimod. Patients, over weeks 1, 3, 5, 7, 11, 15, 19 and 23, received a total of eight vaccinations. Assay used: immunoSEQ multiplex PCR; TCRdb lists only in-frame clones, some missing. The table lists almost 95,000 clones, 89% of them singletons. The CDR3 is 12 residues long. With 3 bases removed from V and 1 base from J, the gap between germline ends came to 3 bases. CDR1 and CDR2 (germline): SGHAT, FQNNGV. V is TRBV11-2 and J is TRBJ2-5; no firm D call. This receptor was obtained from a woman between 50 and 59 years old with glioma. Source: PBMCs, taken from a glioma patient whose treatment included an IDH1 peptide vaccine. The CDR3 loop reads CASSFPQETQYF. CDR3 DNA: TGTGCCAGCAGCTTTCCCCAAGAGACCCAGTACTTC.